The 25 T cell receptor beta chains below all came from one sample that was sequenced in a study of blood T cell repertoires in COVID-19. The assay was immunoSEQ multiplex PCR, and TCRdb's table has in-frame clones only and misses some. This table holds around 60,000 clones, approximately 84% found once. Sequenced: peripheral blood. Receptors were obtained from a human donor in a cohort sampled during active COVID-19.

The chain employs TRBV27 and TRBJ2-7; TRBD2 matches at 8 bases. This CDR3 spans 15 amino acids. Germline-derived CDR1 and CDR2 are MNHEY and SMNVEV (reference sequence). The V segment lost 4 bases and the J segment 2 bases; nucleotides outside the gene matches: 7. CDR3 in DNA: TGTGCCAGCAGTTCGCTAGCGGGCAATGCCTACGAGCAGTACTTC. Translation gives CASSSLAGNAYEQYF.

The V call is TRBV18, the J call TRBJ2-5; perhaps TRBD2 as D (5 bases). The V gene's germline CDR1 is KGHSH and CDR2 LQKENI. The CDR3 has 13 residues. Trimming removed 0 bases from V and 4 bases from J, with 6 bases in between. The CDR3: CASSPPEVETQYF. The CDR3 coding sequence is TGTGCCAGCTCACCACCGGAGGTAGAGACCCAGTACTTC.

The gene calls are TRBV2 and TRBJ1-1; possibly TRBD1 for D (5 bases). Trimming removed 5 bases from V and 11 bases from J, with 15 bases in between. This CDR3 is 12 amino acids long. Germline loops: CDR1 SNHLY, CDR2 FYNNEI. CDR3 nucleotides: TGTGCCAGCAGTAATCGACAGTTTCGGGCTTTCTTT. This gives the protein CASSNRQFRAFF.

The chain recombines TRBV5-1 with TRBJ2-3; no clear D. The CDR3 spans 15 residues. Germline lookup yields CDR1 SGHRS and CDR2 YFSETQ. V was trimmed by 2 bases and J by 1 base, leaving 11 bases between them. The CDR3 coding sequence is TGCGCCAGCAGCTTTATCACCTCGGGCACAGATACGCAGTATTTT. It encodes CASSFITSGTDTQYF.

This clone was seen once. The chain combines TRBV6-5 with TRBJ2-7, with D hard to call. Germline CDR1 is MNHEY and CDR2 is SVGAGI. The CDR3 spans 13 residues. V gave up 6 bases and J gave up 4 bases, with 13 bases separating them. CDR3 sequence: CASRTRFLYEQYF. The CDR3 DNA is TGTGCCAGCAGGACACGATTCTTGTACGAGCAGTACTTC.

This chain links TRBV18 with TRBJ1-6; the match to TRBD1 covers 10 bases. V was pared by 5 bases and J by 8 bases, with 3 bases of the junction left unmatched. The CDR3 spans 14 residues. Germline loops: CDR1 KGHSH, CDR2 LQKENI. CDR3 sequence: CASSAGTGDSPLHF. For the CDR3, the DNA is TGTGCCAGCTCAGCGGGGACAGGGGATTCACCCCTCCACTTT.

Comments on this clone: The junction differs from germline at one of its ends, possibly a read error. The chain recombines TRBV10-3 with TRBJ2-2, with D possibly matching TRBD1 (6 bases). CDR3 length: 14 amino acids. Germline V gives CDR1 ENHRY, CDR2 SYGVKD. This chain's CDR3 is CATSFKTGTGELFF. For the CDR3, the DNA is TGTGCCACCAGTTTCAAAACAGGGACCGGGGAGCTGTTTTTT.

The gene calls are TRBV5-1 and TRBJ2-1; D remains ambiguous. Germline assignment: CDR1 SGHRS and CDR2 YFSETQ. The CDR3 sequence is 12 residues long. The ends were cut back, 4 bases at V and 7 bases at J, with 9 bases in the middle. The CDR3: CASSRNENEQFF. The CDR3 DNA is TGCGCCAGCAGCCGAAATGAGAATGAGCAGTTCTTC.

The chain employs TRBV20-1 and TRBJ2-7; 7 positions match TRBD2. The germline V gene encodes CDR1 DFQATT and CDR2 SNEGSKA (reference sequence). There are 11 residues in the CDR3. V was clipped by 3 bases and J by 7 bases; unmatched bases: 3. This CDR3 reads CSASRGGEQYF. The CDR3 nucleotides are TGCAGTGCTAGCCGGGGAGGGGAGCAGTACTTC.

The chain has TRBV4-1 and TRBJ2-5; a weak D match, TRBD2 (5 bases). The CDR3 sequence is 15 residues long. Germline V CDR1 and CDR2: MGHRA, YSYEKL. V was shortened by 0 bases and J by 5 bases, with 13 bases between the two germline ends. The DNA for the CDR3 is TGCGCCAGCAGCCAAGATTCGGGGTTAGGGGAGACCCAGTACTTC. Its translation is CASSQDSGLGETQYF.

CDR3 DNA: TGTGCCAGCAGCACCACAGGGAACACTGAAGCTTTCTTT. Translation: CASSTTGNTEAFF. This rearrangement joins TRBV2 to TRBJ1-1, with D tentatively TRBD1 (5 bases). Germline CDR1 reads SNHLY; CDR2 reads FYNNEI. With 6 bases removed from V and 1 base from J, the gap between germline ends came to 9 bases. The length of the CDR3 is 13 residues. The whole variable domain, filled in from reference TRBV2 and TRBJ1-1, reads EPEVTQTPSHQVTQMGQEVILRCVPISNHLYFYWYRQILGQKVEFLVSFYNNEISEKSEIFDDQFSVERPDGSNFTLKIRSTKLEDSAMYFCASSTTGNTEAFFGQGTRLTVV.

The V gene is TRBV3-1 (or the pseudogene TRBV3-2), the J gene TRBJ2-1; possible D gene TRBD2, 5 bases. Germline CDR1 is LGHDT and CDR2 is YNNKEL (reference sequence). CDR3 length equals 17 residues. V was shortened by 2 bases and J by 0 bases, with 14 bases between the two germline ends. As DNA, the CDR3 is TGTGCCAGCAGCCAATACCCGGGAACGAGCTCCTACAATGAGCAGTTCTTC. This encodes CASSQYPGTSSYNEQFF.

The V call is TRBV19, the J call TRBJ2-3; no clear D. CDR3 length equals 11 residues. The germline CDR1 and CDR2 sequences are LNHDA and SQIVND (reference sequence). With 4 bases removed from V and 8 bases from J, the gap between germline ends came to 7 bases. The CDR3 here is CASSNSGTQYF. The CDR3 nucleotides are TGTGCCAGTAGTAACTCCGGTACGCAGTATTTT.

By its share, this clone is medium-sized. The V call is TRBV23-1, the J call TRBJ2-1; 9 bases match TRBD2. TRBV23-1 belongs to the ORF category, with a function that is uncertain. The CDR3 has 17 residues. Trimming removed 0 bases from V and 2 bases from J; junction bases left unmatched: 5. In nucleotides, the CDR3 is TGCGCCAGCAGTCAATCGCGGGGGGGGGAGCCCTACAATGAGCAGTTCTTC. Translating gives CASSQSRGGEPYNEQFF.

The chain couples TRBV28 to TRBJ2-5; TRBD2 matches 7 bases. The germline CDR1 and CDR2 sequences are MDHEN and SYDVKM. CDR3 length equals 13 residues. V dropped 6 bases and J dropped 9; count of bases not matched to a gene: 10. This chain's CDR3 is CASRYRGAGAQYF. CDR3 DNA sequence: TGTGCCAGCAGGTATCGGGGCGCGGGGGCCCAGTACTTC.

This rearrangement joins TRBV15 to TRBJ2-1; D is undetermined. Germline CDR1 LNHNV, CDR2 YYDKDF (reference sequence). CDR3 length: 14 residues. Trimming shortened V by 1 base and J by 1 base, and 5 bases separated the two germline ends. The CDR3 protein is CATSRGGSYNEQFF. The DNA of the CDR3 is TGTGCCACCAGCAGAGGAGGATCCTACAATGAGCAGTTCTTC.

This clone has just a few counts. V is TRBV11-1 and J is TRBJ2-7; 8 bases fit TRBD1. Losses at the gene ends were 5 bases for V and 6 bases for J; bases not matched to a gene: 12. The CDR3 is made up of 15 amino acids. From germline, CDR1 is SGHAT and CDR2 FQDESV (reference sequence). CDR3 DNA: TGTGCCAGCAGCCCCCGGACAGGGTTTTTCTCCGAGCAGTACTTC. Residues: CASSPRTGFFSEQYF.

This clone was seen only once. The chain combines TRBV7-9 with TRBJ2-6, with D perhaps matching TRBD1 (7 bases). Germline-derived CDR1 and CDR2 are SEHNR and FQNEAQ (reference sequence). The CDR3 runs to 18 residues. The V and J ends lost 5 bases and 2 bases respectively, with 19 bases between them. The CDR3 nucleotides read TGTGCCAGCAGCCCCGGGACAGCTGGGGGGACTGGGGCCAACGTCCTGACTTTC. This translates into CASSPGTAGGTGANVLTF.

The table lists this clone with a count of one. This sequence joins TRBV3-1 (or the pseudogene TRBV3-2) and TRBJ2-7; D might be TRBD2 (6 bases). The germline gives CDR1 LGHDT, CDR2 YNNKEL (reference sequence). The germline V and J ends were trimmed by 3 bases and 0 bases, with 15 bases remaining between them. The CDR3 spans 16 residues. CDR3 bases: TGTGCCAGCAGCCATTCCCAGCGGGTGAGCTCCTACGAGCAGTACTTC. Translated: CASSHSQRVSSYEQYF.

The rearrangement joins TRBV28 to TRBJ2-1, with D possibly TRBD2 on 5 matching bases. The CDR3 contains 13 residues. The germline V gene has CDR1 MDHEN and CDR2 SYDVKM. Trimming shortened V by 8 bases and J by 7 bases, and 15 bases separated the two germline ends. In nucleotides, the CDR3 is TGTGCCAGCCGAAGGGTAGCGCGAAATGAGCAGTTCTTC. Protein: CASRRVARNEQFF.

This clone came up once. The CDR3 sequence: CASSLALGQGGGGYTF. CDR3 sequence (DNA): TGTGCCAGCAGCTTAGCGCTGGGACAGGGGGGAGGTGGCTACACCTTC. This sequence joins TRBV7-2 and TRBJ1-2, with 11 bases fitting TRBD1. The CDR3 consists of 16 residues. Germline assignment: CDR1 SGHTA and CDR2 FQGNSA. V gave up 0 bases and J gave up 7 bases; unmatched junction bases: 7.

The rearrangement links TRBV5-4 to TRBJ2-1; 10 bases match TRBD2. The CDR3 spans 13 residues. V lost 4 bases, J lost 9 bases, and 4 bases stayed unmatched. Germline CDR1 SGHNT, CDR2 YYREEE (reference sequence). The CDR3 DNA reads as TGTGCCAGCAGCCCTGGGACTAGCGTTGAGCAGTTCTTC. Its translation is CASSPGTSVEQFF.

The chain has TRBV7-6 and TRBJ2-1; 15 positions agree with TRBD2. Germline CDR1 and CDR2: SGHVS and FNYEAQ. This CDR3 contains 14 residues. V was clipped by 4 bases and J by 9 bases; unmatched bases: 1. The CDR3 loop is CASSSGLAGGEQFF. The CDR3, as DNA: TGTGCCAGCAGCTCGGGACTAGCGGGAGGTGAGCAGTTCTTC.

V is TRBV27 and J is TRBJ2-6; D is perhaps TRBD1 (5 bases). V was clipped by 2 bases and J by 2 bases, with 16 bases between them. Per the germline V gene, CDR1 is MNHEY and CDR2 is SMNVEV (reference sequence). The CDR3 contains 18 residues. The CDR3 sequence: CASSLLLGLSAGANVLTF. In DNA, the CDR3 is TGTGCCAGCAGTTTACTGCTGGGGCTGAGCGCTGGGGCCAACGTCCTGACTTTC.

CDR3 bases: TGTGCCAGCAGTGTTGCGGGGGGCAGGGTTGGCTACACCTTC. Its protein product is CASSVAGGRVGYTF. The chain employs TRBV2 and TRBJ1-2, with a weak D call TRBD1 (6 bases). The CDR3 is 14 residues long. The germline V and J ends were trimmed by 4 bases and 7 bases, with 16 bases remaining between them. The germline V gene encodes CDR1 SNHLY and CDR2 FYNNEI.